The 25 T cell receptor beta chains below were found in one sample sequenced in a study of cytomegalovirus exposure and HLA in healthy donors. Clones were sequenced by immunoSEQ multiplex PCR, and TCRdb holds only the in-frame ones, with some missing. The top ten clones hold 5.5% to 7% of a sample with fewer than 250,000 clones, less than 85% of them seen once. The source material was PBMCs. The receptors originated from a woman between 18 and 29 years old in good health and CMV-seronegative.

The chain is built from TRBV5-8 and TRBJ2-2, with D possibly being TRBD2 (7 bases). The CDR3 totals 18 residues. Germline V lookup: CDR1 SGHTS, CDR2 YDEGEE. With 4 bases removed from V and 7 bases from J, the gap between germline ends came to 26 bases. DNA of the CDR3: TGTGCCAGCAGCCCGCCAAGAACGCTCGGGGGGCTCGGCGGGGAGCTGTTTTTT. It is translated as CASSPPRTLGGLGGELFF.

This chain uses TRBV4-1 with TRBJ1-5; D is ambiguous. V was pared by 0 bases and J by 1 base, with 7 bases between. The CDR3 sequence is 15 residues long. Germline CDR1 MGHRA, CDR2 YSYEKL. The CDR3 DNA reads TGCGCCAGCAGCCAAGACCCGGCCAGCAATCAGCCCCAGCATTTT. It encodes CASSQDPASNQPQHF.

The sample holds a few counts of this clone. The CDR3 nucleotides read TGTGCTAGTGGTTTGGTGTCGGGCGGTGAGCAGTTCTTC. This codes for CASGLVSGGEQFF. V is TRBV12-5 and J is TRBJ2-1; no reliable D call. CDR1 is LGHNT and CDR2 is FRNRAP in the germline V gene. The CDR3 contains 13 residues. V dropped 0 bases and J dropped 9 bases, with 9 bases sitting between them. Full variable domain (rest looked up from reference TRBV12-5 and TRBJ2-1): DARVTQTPRHKVTEMGQEVTMRCQPILGHNTVFWYRQTMMQGLELLAYFRNRAPLDDSGMPKDRFSAEMPDATLATLKIQPSEPRDSAVYFCASGLVSGGEQFFGPGTRLTVL.

This chain connects TRBV14 to TRBJ2-1; no definite D call. Germline V CDR1 and CDR2: SGHDN, FVKESK. The V end was cut by 6 bases, the J end by 10 bases, with 16 bases between. The CDR3 length is 13 residues. CDR3 sequence (DNA): TGTGCCAGCAGTCCCTCCCCCCTAAACGAGCAGTTCTTC. Its translation is CASSPSPLNEQFF.

This rearrangement joins TRBV5-6 to TRBJ1-1; 11 positions match TRBD1. V gave up 3 bases and J gave up 1 base; unmatched junction bases: 5. CDR3 length equals 16 residues. In germline, CDR1 is SGHDT, CDR2 YYEEEE. This CDR3 is CASSSRDRGANTEAFF. The CDR3 nucleotides read TGTGCCAGCAGCTCCCGGGACAGGGGGGCGAACACTGAAGCTTTCTTT.

This clone showed up just a few times. A much larger clone differs from this one at a single base, so this may be a read error. The chain couples TRBV11-2 to TRBJ1-5; D ambiguous. Per germline, CDR1 SGHAT and CDR2 FQNNGV. Between the trimmed V and J ends, which lost 0 bases and 1 base, there was a span of 1 base. The CDR3 runs 13 residues. For the CDR3, the DNA is TGTGCCAGCAGCTTAGACAGCAATCAGCCCCAGCATTTT. Protein: CASSLDSNQPQHF.

J is TRBJ2-5 and V is TRBV25-1; the D gene is possibly TRBD1 (6 bases). CDR1 and CDR2 (germline): MGHDK, SYGVNS. There are 16 residues in the CDR3. Deletions cut 4 bases from V and 2 bases from J, with 17 bases between. Here the CDR3 DNA reads TGTGCCAGCAGTGGCGTCGTTCGGACAGCGCAAGAGACCCAGTACTTC. Its translation is CASSGVVRTAQETQYF.

The chain carries TRBV6-5 and TRBJ1-2; no definite D call. The CDR3 spans 14 residues. The germline V gene has CDR1 MNHEY and CDR2 SVGAGI. Deletions cut 5 bases from V and 5 bases from J, with 15 bases between. CDR3 amino acids: CASSRAGRTYGYTF. The CDR3 DNA reads TGTGCCAGCAGTCGGGCAGGACGGACTTATGGCTACACCTTC.

This clone occurred many times. The rearrangement uses TRBV7-8 and TRBJ1-2; D may be TRBD1 (5 bases). Germline V gene sequence: CDR1 SGHVS, CDR2 FQNEAQ. The V end lost 5 bases, the J end lost 4 bases, and 17 bases lay between the germline ends. CDR3 length equals 15 residues. CDR3 region: CASSRFQGPSYGYTF. Here the CDR3 DNA reads TGTGCCAGCAGCCGCTTCCAGGGACCCAGCTATGGCTACACCTTC.

V gene TRBV6-5 combines with J gene TRBJ2-5; tentative D call: TRBD2 (6 bases). CDR3 length equals 15 residues. The germline gives CDR1 MNHEY, CDR2 SVGAGI. V was clipped by 3 bases and J by 2 bases, with 13 bases between them. The CDR3 loop is CASSYRRDGQETQYF. As DNA, the CDR3 is TGTGCCAGCAGTTATCGGCGGGATGGGCAAGAGACCCAGTACTTC.

V and J are TRBV5-1 and TRBJ2-7; possible D gene TRBD2, 7 bases. This CDR3 has 11 residues. Trimming pared 4 bases from V and 6 bases from J, leaving 8 bases between. CDR1 and CDR2 from the germline V gene are SGHRS and YFSETQ. In nucleotides, the CDR3 is TGCGCCAGCAGCGGGGGGGCCGAGCAGTACTTC. Translating gives CASSGGAEQYF.

By sample share, this clone is medium-sized. The chain joins TRBV30 to TRBJ1-6; D is uncertain. The CDR3 totals 13 residues. V dropped 2 bases and J dropped 7 bases, with 9 bases sitting between them. Germline loops: CDR1 GTSNPN, CDR2 SVGIG (reference sequence). CDR3 sequence reads: CAWSRAENSPLHF. The CDR3 nucleotides are TGTGCCTGGAGTCGGGCCGAAAATTCACCCCTCCACTTT.

V usage is TRBV9 and J usage is TRBJ2-3; TRBD2 aligns across 8 bases. Germline V gene lookup returns CDR1 SGDLS and CDR2 YYNGEE. The CDR3 is 16 residues long. V shed 0 bases and J 3 bases; nucleotides not matched to a gene: 6. CDR3 in amino acids: CASSVVGRGATDTQYF. CDR3 DNA: TGTGCCAGCAGCGTAGTCGGGCGGGGGGCAACAGATACGCAGTATTTT.

The rearrangement joins TRBV11-2 to TRBJ2-6; no clear D gene. V was pared by 5 bases and J by 1 base, with 9 bases between. CDR3 size: 15 residues. Germline CDR1 and CDR2: SGHAT and FQNNGV. The CDR3 DNA sequence: TGTGCCAGCAGCCCCCCCGGTTCTGGGGCCAACGTCCTGACTTTC. Translation gives CASSPPGSGANVLTF.

The chain carries TRBV28 and TRBJ2-7, with D uncertain. The ends were cut back, 4 bases at V and 3 bases at J, with 16 bases in the middle. The germline gives CDR1 MDHEN, CDR2 SYDVKM. The CDR3 is 15 amino acids. This CDR3 reads CASSSPALDFYEQYF. The CDR3 DNA is TGTGCCAGCAGTTCTCCAGCTCTTGATTTCTACGAGCAGTACTTC. The entire variable domain, with the rest obtained from reference TRBV28 and TRBJ2-7, is as follows: DVKVTQSSRYLVKRTGEKVFLECVQDMDHENMFWYRQDPGLGLRLIYFSYDVKMKEKGDIPEGYSVSREKKERFSLILESASTNQTSMYLCASSSPALDFYEQYFGPGTRLTVT.

The J gene is TRBJ2-7, the V gene TRBV11-1; possible D gene TRBD2, 5 bases. CDR1 and CDR2 from the germline V gene are SGHAT and FQDESV (reference sequence). Trimming cost V 5 bases and J 3 bases, with 20 bases left between them. The CDR3 is made up of 16 amino acids. In nucleotides, the CDR3 is TGTGCCAGCAGCCTACGGACGGGGTTCGGCGTCTACGAGCAGTACTTC. Amino acids: CASSLRTGFGVYEQYF.

The rearrangement links TRBV5-1 to TRBJ2-5; D possibly corresponds to TRBD2 (6 bases). This CDR3 region has 12 residues. The ends were cut back, 2 bases at V and 9 bases at J, with 11 bases in the middle. Germline assignment: CDR1 SGHRS and CDR2 YFSETQ. CDR3 coding DNA: TGCGCCAGCAGCTTCGCCAGGGAGGCCCAGTACTTC. Protein: CASSFAREAQYF.

The rearrangement links TRBV10-3 to TRBJ1-1; the D gene is possibly TRBD1 (5 bases). CDR1 is ENHRY and CDR2 is SYGVKD in the germline V gene. Trimming pared 6 bases from V and 5 bases from J, leaving 16 bases between. The CDR3 totals 14 residues. CDR3 sequence: CAIRVTAQDTEAFF. CDR3 coding DNA: TGTGCCATCAGGGTGACAGCTCAGGATACTGAAGCTTTCTTT.

In this sample, this clone turned up a few times. The rearrangement uses TRBV14 and TRBJ2-2, with 8 bases matching TRBD1. The trim removed 5 bases at V and 7 bases at J, leaving 12 bases unmatched. This CDR3 is built from 16 residues. Germline V gene sequence: CDR1 SGHDN, CDR2 FVKESK. The CDR3 DNA follows: TGTGCCAGCAGCGTTAAGGGGACAGGAAGGGTCGGGGAGCTGTTTTTT. It is translated as CASSVKGTGRVGELFF.

At least ten counts were recorded for this clone. V and J are TRBV10-2 and TRBJ2-1; D is perhaps TRBD1 (5 bases). V lost 7 bases and J lost 10, with 14 bases in between. Looked up from germline, CDR1 is WSHSY and CDR2 is SAAADI. There are 12 residues in the CDR3. This chain's CDR3 is CASTGDRREQFF. CDR3 DNA: TGCGCCAGCACGGGTGACAGAAGGGAGCAGTTCTTC.

The chain has TRBV19 and TRBJ1-1; perhaps TRBD1 as D (6 bases). From germline, CDR1 is LNHDA and CDR2 SQIVND (reference sequence). The CDR3 covers 15 residues. V lost 3 bases and J 1 base, leaving 12 bases between the germline ends. CDR3 sequence reads: CASSMAGGSNTEAFF. The CDR3 DNA sequence: TGTGCCAGTAGTATGGCGGGGGGCTCGAACACTGAAGCTTTCTTT. The whole variable domain, remainder taken from reference TRBV19 and TRBJ1-1, is DGGITQSPKYLFRKEGQNVTLSCEQNLNHDAMYWYRQDPGQGLRLIYYSQIVNDFQKGDIAEGYSVSREKKESFPLTVTSAQKNPTAFYLCASSMAGGSNTEAFFGQGTRLTVV.

This rearrangement joins TRBV5-1 to TRBJ2-5, with no clear D. The CDR3 runs 13 residues. V lost 4 bases and J lost 5, with 12 bases in between. Germline CDR1 SGHRS, CDR2 YFSETQ. CDR3 sequence: CASSLLPSETQYF. The CDR3 DNA reads TGCGCCAGCAGCCTTCTACCCAGCGAGACCCAGTACTTC.

Only a few counts were recorded for this clone. The chain links TRBV25-1 to TRBJ1-2; tentative D call: TRBD1 (6 bases). Trimming pared 3 bases from V and 6 bases from J, leaving 11 bases between. There are 13 residues in the CDR3. Germline CDR1 is MGHDK and CDR2 is SYGVNS. The CDR3 sequence is CASSEGGANGYTF. CDR3 sequence (DNA): TGTGCCAGCAGTGAGGGGGGCGCGAATGGCTACACCTTC.

The gene calls are TRBV7-3 and TRBJ1-2; D is possibly TRBD1 (6 bases). Per the germline V gene, CDR1 is SGHTA and CDR2 is FQGTGA. CDR3 size: 13 residues. V was trimmed by 5 bases and J by 5 bases, leaving 12 bases between them. Here the CDR3 reads CASSQGLGYGYTF. CDR3 nucleotide sequence: TGTGCCAGCAGCCAGGGGCTCGGTTATGGCTACACCTTC.

The chain employs TRBV13 and TRBJ2-1, with D tentatively TRBD1 or TRBD2 (5 bases each). From germline, CDR1 is PRHDT and CDR2 FYEKMQ (reference sequence). V shed 5 bases and J shed 3 bases, with 17 bases lying between them. The CDR3 consists of 16 residues. CDR3 loop: CASSDSPGRFYNEQFF. CDR3 DNA sequence: TGTGCCAGCAGCGACAGCCCGGGACGGTTCTACAATGAGCAGTTCTTC.